Below are 24 T cell receptor beta chains sequenced from a single sample in a study of blood T cell repertoires in COVID-19. Clones were read by immunoSEQ multiplex PCR, and TCRdb kept only the in-frame ones, dropping some. Among 100,000 to 150,000 clones, around 89% were seen once, and the ten largest hold about 4.1%. What was sequenced was peripheral blood. These receptors all come from a man in his 60s with COVID-19, enrolled during active disease.

This clone was seen a single time. The chain uses TRBV5-4 and TRBJ1-2; TRBD1 is a possible D gene (5 bases). This CDR3 region has 13 residues. The V and J ends lost 1 base and 5 bases respectively, with 9 bases between them. Germline V gives CDR1 SGHNT, CDR2 YYREEE (reference sequence). CDR3 amino acids: CASSLRQPYGYTF. The CDR3 DNA is TGTGCCAGCAGCTTGAGACAGCCTTATGGCTACACCTTC.

This clone was seen once. V is TRBV6-6 and J is TRBJ2-3; 8 bases line up with TRBD1. The germline V gene encodes CDR1 MNHNY and CDR2 SVGAGI (reference sequence). The CDR3 is 15 amino acids. The V segment lost 5 bases and the J segment 3 bases; nucleotides outside the gene matches: 7. The CDR3 is CASSKRDRLTDTQYF. The CDR3 DNA reads as TGTGCCAGCAGTAAACGGGACAGGTTGACAGATACGCAGTATTTT.

V and J are TRBV6-5 and TRBJ1-6; D perhaps matches TRBD1 (6 bases). The CDR3 length is 16 residues. Trimming removed 4 bases at V and 3 bases at J, with 13 bases between. CDR1 and CDR2 (germline): MNHEY, SVGAGI. This CDR3 is CASSWSTGFYNSPLHF. The CDR3 DNA is TGTGCCAGCAGTTGGAGCACAGGGTTCTATAATTCACCCCTCCACTTT.

The chain recombines TRBV10-3 with TRBJ2-1, with TRBD2 matching 15 bases. The CDR3 has 14 amino acids. The germline CDR1 and CDR2 sequences are ENHRY and SYGVKD. The trim removed 6 bases at V and 10 bases at J, leaving 4 bases unmatched. CDR3 DNA: TGTGCCATCAGAAGGACTAGCGGGGGGGGAGAGCAGTTCTTC. Protein: CAIRRTSGGGEQFF.

The count of this clone is one. The V and J genes are TRBV5-1 and TRBJ2-5, with 10 nucleotides matching TRBD2. With 5 bases clipped from V and 3 bases from J, the junction kept 7 bases outside the gene matches. Per germline, CDR1 SGHRS and CDR2 YFSETQ. The CDR3 has 15 residues. For the CDR3, the DNA is TGCGCCAGCAGAATTTCACTAGCGGGGAAAGAGACCCAGTACTTC. Protein: CASRISLAGKETQYF.

A remark on this clone: The sample carries other DNA sequences with the same CDR3. This chain connects TRBV19 to TRBJ2-5; maybe TRBD1 (5 bases). The CDR3 contains 13 residues. Germline CDR1 and CDR2: LNHDA and SQIVND (reference sequence). Trimming stripped 5 bases from V and 0 bases from J, with 7 bases between. The CDR3 DNA follows: TGTGCCAGTAGTCGACAGAACCAAGAGACCCAGTACTTC. Encoded protein: CASSRQNQETQYF.

The J gene is TRBJ1-2, the V gene TRBV4-3, with TRBD1 as a possible D gene (6 bases). CDR3 length equals 16 residues. Trimming shortened V by 3 bases and J by 4 bases, and 18 bases separated the two germline ends. Germline values: CDR1 LGHNA, CDR2 YSLEER. The DNA of the CDR3 is TGCGCCAGCAGCCAGAGTCTACAGGGATGGGGCTATGGCTACACCTTC. It yields the protein CASSQSLQGWGYGYTF.

The CDR3 DNA sequence: TGTGCCAGCAGCGTGGGACATCTCCGGGAAGAAAAACTGTTTTTT. Amino acid sequence: CASSVGHLREEKLFF. The V call is TRBV7-9, the J call TRBJ1-4, with D possibly matching TRBD1 (6 bases). The CDR3 loop spans 15 amino acids. Germline lookup yields CDR1 SEHNR and CDR2 FQNEAQ (reference sequence). Trimming shortened V by 5 bases and J by 8 bases, and 18 bases separated the two germline ends.

This clone was seen a few times. The rearrangement links TRBV6-5 to TRBJ1-2; perhaps TRBD1 as D (6 bases). The CDR3 runs to 14 residues. Trimming pared 7 bases from V and 3 bases from J, leaving 15 bases between. In germline, CDR1 is MNHEY, CDR2 SVGAGI. The CDR3 bases are TGTGCCAGCAAGGCGGGGGGCGCCGACTATGGCTACACCTTC. Residues: CASKAGGADYGYTF.

This sequence joins TRBV4-3 and TRBJ2-7; D is unclear. Looked up from germline, CDR1 is LGHNA and CDR2 is YSLEER. The CDR3 totals 13 residues. The ends were cut back, 0 bases at V and 4 bases at J, with 7 bases in the middle. For the CDR3, the DNA is TGCGCCAGCAGCCAAGACCGAGATTACGAGCAGTACTTC. Protein product: CASSQDRDYEQYF.

The chain joins TRBV19 to TRBJ1-1; D not resolved. The CDR3 has 12 amino acids. With 2 bases removed from V and 1 base from J, the gap between germline ends came to 2 bases. Germline CDR1 and CDR2: LNHDA and SQIVND (reference sequence). The chain's CDR3 is CASSIQNTEAFF. CDR3 sequence (DNA): TGTGCCAGTAGTATACAGAACACTGAAGCTTTCTTT.

The chain has TRBV12-5 and TRBJ2-1, with 8 bases fitting TRBD1. The V segment lost 0 bases and the J segment 6 bases; nucleotides outside the gene matches: 7. The CDR3 consists of 16 residues. Germline lookup yields CDR1 LGHNT and CDR2 FRNRAP. CDR3 protein: CASGLVRGQGANEQFF. As DNA, the CDR3 is TGTGCTAGTGGTTTGGTACGGGGCCAGGGGGCCAATGAGCAGTTCTTC. Together with reference TRBV12-5 and TRBJ2-1, the CDR3 gives the full variable domain: DARVTQTPRHKVTEMGQEVTMRCQPILGHNTVFWYRQTMMQGLELLAYFRNRAPLDDSGMPKDRFSAEMPDATLATLKIQPSEPRDSAVYFCASGLVRGQGANEQFFGPGTRLTVL.

The rearrangement joins TRBV28 to TRBJ1-5; D is unresolved. The germline V and J ends were trimmed by 6 bases and 5 bases, with 11 bases remaining between them. CDR3 length equals 13 residues. The germline gives CDR1 MDHEN, CDR2 SYDVKM. In DNA form, the CDR3 reads TGTGCCAGCAGGGGCCTGTCCTATCAGCCCCAGCATTTT. This translates into CASRGLSYQPQHF.

The chain carries TRBV2 and TRBJ1-1, with 8 positions matching TRBD1. Germline values: CDR1 SNHLY, CDR2 FYNNEI. This CDR3 is built from 13 residues. The trim removed 5 bases at V and 10 bases at J, leaving 9 bases unmatched. CDR3 protein: CASSYGQGRTAFF. Written as DNA, the CDR3 is TGTGCCAGCAGTTACGGACAGGGAAGGACAGCTTTCTTT.

The CDR3 reads CASTRSSLALHF. For the CDR3, the DNA is TGTGCCAGCACTCGTAGTTCTTTGGCCCTCCACTTT. The chain links TRBV12-3 or TRBV12-4 to TRBJ1-6; unclear D gene. Trimming took off 7 bases at V and 14 bases at J, with 15 bases between the two ends. The CDR3 totals 12 residues.

The count of this clone is one. This rearrangement joins TRBV18 to TRBJ2-3; 7 nucleotides match TRBD1. The CDR3 runs 16 residues. Germline loops: CDR1 KGHSH, CDR2 LQKENI. The J segment lost 3 bases and the V segment lost 4 bases, leaving 10 bases of the junction unmatched. Written as DNA, the CDR3 is TGTGCCAGCTCACTAACGACAGGGACAAAAACAGATACGCAGTATTTT. Protein: CASSLTTGTKTDTQYF.

The chain uses TRBV3-1 (or the pseudogene TRBV3-2) and TRBJ2-3; 8 bases are a match to TRBD2. This CDR3 is 19 amino acids long. Germline CDR1 and CDR2: LGHDT and YNNKEL (reference sequence). Trimming at V came to 4 bases and at J to 0 bases, leaving 15 bases not matched to a gene. The CDR3 DNA reads as TGTGCCAGCAGCCCCTTACTGGCGGGGGGTCCGTTTAGCACAGATACGCAGTATTTT. Its translation: CASSPLLAGGPFSTDTQYF.

The chain recombines TRBV5-1 with TRBJ2-5; a weak D match, TRBD1 (5 bases). The CDR3 sequence is 12 residues long. Trimming stripped 0 bases from V and 5 bases from J, with 5 bases between. The germline CDR1 and CDR2 sequences are SGHRS and YFSETQ. CDR3 sequence (DNA): TGCGCCAGCAGCTTGGAGGGGGAGACCCAGTACTTC. Protein product: CASSLEGETQYF.

This chain joins TRBV5-1 and TRBJ1-6, with 12 nucleotides matching TRBD1. This CDR3 has 16 amino acids. Trimming removed 4 bases from V and 9 bases from J; junction bases left unmatched: 8. The germline V gene has CDR1 SGHRS and CDR2 YFSETQ. CDR3 DNA sequence: TGCGCCAGCAGCGTTACTCCGGGACAGGGGGCTTCACCCCTCCACTTT. Residues: CASSVTPGQGASPLHF.

The chain links TRBV7-9 to TRBJ2-3; perhaps TRBD1 as D (6 bases). Germline assignment: CDR1 SEHNR and CDR2 FQNEAQ (reference sequence). The CDR3 is 15 residues long. V was cut by 2 bases and J by 1 base, with 10 bases left in between. Written as DNA, the CDR3 is TGTGCCAGCAGCTTACAGGGGATCGGCACAGATACGCAGTATTTT. Translated: CASSLQGIGTDTQYF.

The V gene is TRBV12-3 or TRBV12-4, the J gene TRBJ1-2; the D is unclear. CDR3 length: 13 amino acids. The ends were cut back, 3 bases at V and 4 bases at J, with 9 bases in the middle. Here the CDR3 DNA reads TGTGCCAGCAGTTTGGGCCCTCTCTATGGCTACACCTTC. It is translated as CASSLGPLYGYTF.

The chain joins TRBV2 to TRBJ2-3; TRBD2 is a possible D gene (5 bases). V dropped 4 bases and J dropped 0 bases, with 14 bases sitting between them. This CDR3 region has 16 residues. Germline V gives CDR1 SNHLY, CDR2 FYNNEI. CDR3 amino acids: CASSGLARASTDTQYF. CDR3 in DNA: TGTGCCAGCAGTGGTTTGGCGCGGGCCAGCACAGATACGCAGTATTTT.

The V call is TRBV5-6, the J call TRBJ1-1; 10 bases match TRBD1. CDR1 is SGHDT, CDR2 YYEEEE, per germline. CDR3 length: 15 residues. V was clipped by 4 bases and J by 6 bases; unmatched bases: 9. In nucleotides, the CDR3 is TGTGCCAGCAGCGTAACCGGGACAGGGGACTCTGAAGCTTTCTTT. Translating gives CASSVTGTGDSEAFF.

V is TRBV15 and J is TRBJ1-6, with a tentative D call TRBD1 (6 bases). CDR1 is LNHNV and CDR2 is YYDKDF in the germline V gene (reference sequence). Trimming stripped 0 bases from V and 14 bases from J, with 17 bases between. CDR3 length: 15 residues. The CDR3 DNA sequence: TGTGCCACCAGCAGAGATCCGGCGCAAAAGGGGGCCCTCCACTTT. Its translation is CATSRDPAQKGALHF.